The present T cell receptor beta chain was sequenced within a study of control samples from healthy donors and cancer patients. Sequencing used immunoSEQ multiplex PCR; TCRdb keeps in-frame clones, though not all of them. This sample has about 120,000 clones, with more than 70% found just once. V was clipped by 1 base and J by 8 bases, with 5 bases between them. This CDR3 is built from 11 residues. From germline, CDR1 is SGHAT and CDR2 FQNNGV. Material: blood. This sequence originates from a man aged 50-60 years in good health. The V gene is TRBV11-2, the J gene TRBJ1-2, with D perhaps matching TRBD1 (5 bases). CDR3 nucleotide sequence: TGTGCCAGCAGCTTAGGGGGCGGCTACACCTTC. Its translation: CASSLGGGYTF.